These 9 T cell receptor beta chains came from one sample sequenced in a study of blood T cell repertoires in COVID-19. TCRdb's copy holds only in-frame clones and misses some; the assay was immunoSEQ multiplex PCR. The sample carries roughly 190,000 clones, about nine tenths recorded once. Sequencing was carried out using peripheral blood. The source is a woman aged 60-75 years with COVID-19, enrolled during active disease.

The chain uses TRBV11-1 and TRBJ2-4; 8 bases fit TRBD1. The CDR3 loop spans 15 amino acids. Germline CDR1 reads SGHAT; CDR2 reads FQDESV (reference sequence). V lost 5 bases, J lost 6 bases, and 9 bases stayed unmatched. The CDR3 DNA reads TGTGCCAGCAGCCACAGGGGGTGGTCCCCAAACATTCAGTACTTC. Translated: CASSHRGWSPNIQYF.

The CDR3 protein is CSVLGGRGETQYF. Written as DNA, the CDR3 is TGCAGCGTTTTGGGCGGGAGAGGAGAGACCCAGTACTTC. The rearrangement links TRBV29-1 to TRBJ2-5; 7 bases match TRBD2. Germline V gene data show CDR1 as SQVTM and CDR2 as ANQGSEA. V lost 5 bases to trimming and J lost 4 bases; unmatched junction nucleotides: 7. This CDR3 contains 13 residues.

V and J are TRBV28 and TRBJ2-1; 12 bases map to TRBD2. The CDR3 runs to 16 residues. V trimming: 6 bases; J trimming: 7 bases; junction bases outside the gene matches: 10. Per germline, CDR1 MDHEN and CDR2 SYDVKM. The CDR3 region has the DNA TGTGCCAGCAGGGAAGCTAGCGGGAGGGTCGAAAATGAGCAGTTCTTC. Translated, it gives CASREASGRVENEQFF.

This rearrangement joins TRBV5-3 to TRBJ2-5; TRBD1 matches at 7 bases. TRBV5-3 is known as an ORF, though its function is uncertain. This CDR3 contains 16 residues. The J segment lost 5 bases and the V segment lost 5 bases, leaving 15 bases of the junction unmatched. CDR3 DNA sequence: TGTGCCAGAAGTCATGAAAGAAGACAGGGCCACGAGACCCAGTACTTC. Protein sequence: CARSHERRQGHETQYF.

This chain uses TRBV5-5 with TRBJ1-2; tentatively, D is TRBD1 (5 bases). V was trimmed by 1 base and J by 1 base, leaving 8 bases between them. Germline V gene sequence: CDR1 SGHKS, CDR2 YYEKEE (reference sequence). The CDR3 spans 14 residues. The CDR3 DNA reads as TGTGCCAGCAGCTTGACACAGGATAACTATGGCTACACCTTC. Residues: CASSLTQDNYGYTF.

The chain employs TRBV6-6 and TRBJ2-7; 8 bases agree with TRBD2. Trimming took 5 bases from V and 4 from J; bases not matched to a gene: 16. This CDR3 has 17 residues. From germline, CDR1 is MNHNY and CDR2 SVGAGI (reference sequence). In DNA, the CDR3 is TGTGCCAGCAGTCGGTCCGTGTTTGCGGGAGGTGAGTACGAGCAGTACTTC. It yields the protein CASSRSVFAGGEYEQYF.

This sequence joins TRBV18 and TRBJ1-6; perhaps TRBD1 as D (5 bases). Per germline, CDR1 KGHSH and CDR2 LQKENI. CDR3 length: 14 residues. Trimming removed 5 bases at V and 4 bases at J, with 9 bases between. The CDR3 loop reads CASSSDSYNSPLHF. For the CDR3, the DNA is TGTGCCAGCTCATCTGACAGTTATAATTCACCCCTCCACTTT.

The V call is TRBV4-3, the J call TRBJ2-3; D is undetermined. Germline lookup yields CDR1 LGHNA and CDR2 YSLEER. V shed 0 bases and J shed 4 bases, with 8 bases lying between them. The CDR3 covers 14 residues. CDR3 coding DNA: TGCGCCAGCAGCCAAGATCTGGGCTCAGATACGCAGTATTTT. Its translation: CASSQDLGSDTQYF.

The chain employs TRBV19 and TRBJ2-3; a weak D match, TRBD1 (5 bases). Germline-derived CDR1 and CDR2 are LNHDA and SQIVND (reference sequence). The V end was cut by 4 bases, the J end by 11 bases, with 10 bases between. This CDR3 is built from 11 residues. The CDR3 bases are TGTGCCAGTAGTACAGGGTTCGGGCAGTATTTT. Protein: CASSTGFGQYF.